This entry concerns a single T cell receptor (beta chain). The data stem from a study of T-cell reconstitution after alpha-beta-depleted transplantation in children. Unique molecular identifiers were used to barcode this TCRbeta library. TCRdb reanalysed the PCR reads using MiXCR and keeps one entry per CDR3 protein. This sample carries 500,000 or so distinct CDR3 sequences, approximately 32% of them seen once, and the ten largest clones take more than 2%. Trimming left V 2 bases short and J 4 bases short, with 18 bases between. The CDR3 extends over 16 amino acids. The germline V gene has CDR1 SGDLS and CDR2 YYNGEE.

The chain joins TRBV9 to TRBJ1-2; D gene uncertain. This receptor was taken from a human donor who donated a stem cell graft to a child with aplastic anemia. The specimen was PBMCs from the stem cell graft donor, collected from the stem cell graft. The DNA for the CDR3 is TGTGCCAGCAGCGTCTCTCCTGGACGGAACCTCTATGGCTACACCTTC. Amino acids: CASSVSPGRNLYGYTF.